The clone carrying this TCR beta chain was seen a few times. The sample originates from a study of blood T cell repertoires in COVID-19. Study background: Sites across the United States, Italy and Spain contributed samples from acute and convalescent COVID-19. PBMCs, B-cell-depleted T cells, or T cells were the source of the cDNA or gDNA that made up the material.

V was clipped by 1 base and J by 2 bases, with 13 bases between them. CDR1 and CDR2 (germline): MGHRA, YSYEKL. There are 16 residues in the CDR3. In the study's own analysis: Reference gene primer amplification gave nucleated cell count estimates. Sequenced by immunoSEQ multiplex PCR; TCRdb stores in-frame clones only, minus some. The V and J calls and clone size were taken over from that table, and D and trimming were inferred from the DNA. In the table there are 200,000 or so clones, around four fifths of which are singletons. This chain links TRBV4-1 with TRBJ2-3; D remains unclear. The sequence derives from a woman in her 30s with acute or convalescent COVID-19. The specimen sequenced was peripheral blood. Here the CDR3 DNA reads TGCGCCAGCAGCCAAGTCAACCTAGTAGTCACAGATACGCAGTATTTT. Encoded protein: CASSQVNLVVTDTQYF.